The 31 T cell receptor beta chains below all came from one sample that was sequenced in a study of PD-L1 blockade in urothelial cancer. Profiling relied on immunoSEQ multiplex PCR, and the TCRdb table lists in-frame clones only, not all of them. This table holds approximately 65,000 clones, 70% to 90% found once. Sequencing was performed on PBMCs, taken around atezolizumab (anti-PD-L1) treatment. These TCRs come from a man in his 60s with urothelial cancer.

The chain has TRBV7-9 and TRBJ1-1; tentative D call: TRBD1 (5 bases). This CDR3 is built from 13 residues. The germline V gene has CDR1 SEHNR and CDR2 FQNEAQ (reference sequence). Trimming left V 6 bases short and J 7 bases short, with 15 bases between. In nucleotides, the CDR3 is TGTGCCAGCAGTTGGGGCTTAGCGGGTGAAGCTTTCTTT. This sequence encodes CASSWGLAGEAFF.

The chain has TRBV7-2 and TRBJ2-7; 7 positions agree with TRBD2. V dropped 3 bases and J dropped 5; count of bases not matched to a gene: 1. The CDR3 is 12 residues long. Germline assignment: CDR1 SGHTA and CDR2 FQGNSA. The CDR3 nucleotides are TGTGCCAGCAGCTTGGCGGGGGACGAGCAGTACTTC. Protein product: CASSLAGDEQYF.

This clone was seen only once. V usage is TRBV18 and J usage is TRBJ2-7; perhaps TRBD2 as D (5 bases). Germline V gene lookup returns CDR1 KGHSH and CDR2 LQKENI. V shed 0 bases and J shed 1 base, with 7 bases lying between them. This CDR3 is built from 14 residues. The chain's CDR3 is CASSPPPGSYEQYF. The CDR3 region has the DNA TGTGCCAGCTCACCACCCCCGGGGTCCTACGAGCAGTACTTC.

This chain links TRBV9 with TRBJ2-3; 7 bases are shared with TRBD2. With 0 bases clipped from V and 4 bases from J, the junction kept 8 bases outside the gene matches. The CDR3 loop spans 16 amino acids. The V gene's germline CDR1 is SGDLS and CDR2 YYNGEE. CDR3 amino acids: CASSVEPGGHADTQYF. The CDR3 DNA is TGTGCCAGCAGCGTAGAGCCGGGGGGTCACGCAGATACGCAGTATTTT.

V gene TRBV5-1 combines with J gene TRBJ2-1, with TRBD2 identical over 11 bases. The CDR3 runs to 14 residues. The germline CDR1 and CDR2 sequences are SGHRS and YFSETQ. Trimming cost V 6 bases and J 3 bases; bases outside gene matches: 2. The CDR3 coding sequence is TGCGCCAGCACCCTAGCGGGAGGCTACAATGAGCAGTTCTTC. As protein: CASTLAGGYNEQFF.

The chain combines TRBV5-4 with TRBJ2-1; 8 positions match TRBD2. This CDR3 region has 15 residues. V was pared by 0 bases and J by 6 bases, with 5 bases of the junction left unmatched. Per germline, CDR1 SGHNT and CDR2 YYREEE (reference sequence). CDR3 nucleotide sequence: TGTGCCAGCAGCTTGGGTAGCGGGGAGGCCAATGAGCAGTTCTTC. Encoded protein: CASSLGSGEANEQFF.

J is TRBJ2-2 and V is TRBV7-8, with D perhaps TRBD2 (6 bases). Trimming left V 0 bases short and J 7 bases short, with 15 bases between. The CDR3 spans 16 residues. Germline CDR1 SGHVS, CDR2 FQNEAQ. The CDR3 loop reads CASSLASLAVYGELFF. The CDR3 region has the DNA TGTGCCAGCAGCTTAGCGAGCTTAGCGGTGTACGGGGAGCTGTTTTTT.

The CDR3 loop is CASSPQGLGELFF. As DNA, the CDR3 is TGTGCCAGCAGTCCACAGGGTTTGGGGGAGCTGTTTTTT. J is TRBJ2-2 and V is TRBV6-6; possibly TRBD1 for D (6 bases). V lost 5 bases, J lost 8 bases, and 12 bases lay in between. CDR1 is MNHNY, CDR2 SVGAGI, per germline (reference sequence). This CDR3 comprises 13 residues.

This sequence joins TRBV14 and TRBJ2-1; D possibly corresponds to TRBD2 (5 bases). The CDR3 is 15 amino acids. Germline V gene lookup returns CDR1 SGHDN and CDR2 FVKESK. The V gene lost 4 bases and the J gene lost 6 bases, with 16 bases spanning the gap. The CDR3 nucleotides are TGTGCCAGCAGCCCACGGACTGGTAGGGCCAATGAGCAGTTCTTC. It yields the protein CASSPRTGRANEQFF.

The V call is TRBV28, the J call TRBJ1-4; D uncertain. The ends were cut back, 3 bases at V and 10 bases at J, with 6 bases in the middle. The CDR3 has 11 amino acids. Per germline, CDR1 MDHEN and CDR2 SYDVKM. In DNA form, the CDR3 reads TGTGCCAGCAGTTTCACTGGAAAACTGTTTTTT. It is translated as CASSFTGKLFF.

The chain combines TRBV7-2 with TRBJ2-7, with 9 bases fitting TRBD2. This CDR3 has 15 amino acids. Trimming at V came to 3 bases and at J to 0 bases, leaving 3 bases not matched to a gene. CDR1 and CDR2 (germline): SGHTA, FQGNSA. Here the CDR3 DNA reads TGTGCCAGCAGCTTTAGCGGGAGCGGCTCCTACGAGCAGTACTTC. Its translation is CASSFSGSGSYEQYF. The full variable domain, rest sourced from reference TRBV7-2 and TRBJ2-7, is GAGVSQSPSNKVTEKGKDVELRCDPISGHTALYWYRQSLGQGLEFLIYFQGNSAPDKSGLPSDRFSAERTGGSVSTLTIQRTQQEDSAVYLCASSFSGSGSYEQYFGPGTRLTVT.

The chain is built from TRBV5-1 and TRBJ2-7, with 9 bases that match TRBD1. CDR1 and CDR2 (germline): SGHRS, YFSETQ. V lost 2 bases and J lost 4; bases outside the gene matches: 4. CDR3 length equals 14 residues. The CDR3 spells CASSFGGQGYEQYF. CDR3 nucleotide sequence: TGCGCCAGCAGCTTCGGAGGACAGGGGTACGAGCAGTACTTC.

In DNA form, the CDR3 reads TGTGCCATCAGTGACCCAAGTAGCGGGAGGACCTACGAGCAGTACTTC. It is translated as CAISDPSSGRTYEQYF. The chain carries TRBV10-3 and TRBJ2-7; 10 nucleotides agree with TRBD2. J lost 2 bases, V lost 3 bases, and 7 bases had no gene match. Germline V gene data show CDR1 as ENHRY and CDR2 as SYGVKD. The CDR3 has 16 residues.

The V call is TRBV27, the J call TRBJ2-5; 11 bases match TRBD1. Trimming removed 6 bases from V and 5 bases from J; junction bases left unmatched: 5. The germline V gene has CDR1 MNHEY and CDR2 SMNVEV (reference sequence). This CDR3 spans 14 amino acids. The chain's CDR3 is CASSRTGGRETQYF. The CDR3 nucleotides read TGTGCCAGCAGCAGGACAGGGGGCAGGGAGACCCAGTACTTC.

The V and J genes are TRBV4-1 and TRBJ1-1; D is unresolved. The V gene's germline CDR1 is MGHRA and CDR2 YSYEKL. V gave up 2 bases and J gave up 2 bases, with 9 bases separating them. This CDR3 region has 14 residues. CDR3 nucleotides: TGCGCCAGCAGCCAAAGGTTACTAAACACTGAAGCTTTCTTT. Its translation is CASSQRLLNTEAFF.

This clone occurred a few times. The chain recombines TRBV19 with TRBJ1-1; no clear D. CDR1 LNHDA and CDR2 SQIVND come from the germline V gene (reference sequence). The CDR3 is 14 amino acids. Trimming stripped 6 bases from V and 0 bases from J, with 11 bases between. CDR3 in amino acids: CASSSPEVNTEAFF. The CDR3 DNA follows: TGTGCCAGTAGCAGTCCCGAGGTGAACACTGAAGCTTTCTTT.

The V and J genes are TRBV9 and TRBJ2-7; 7 bases are a match to TRBD1. Germline-derived CDR1 and CDR2 are SGDLS and YYNGEE. After removal of 4 bases from V and 4 bases from J, the junction contained 8 bases not matched to a gene. The CDR3 extends over 14 amino acids. CDR3 DNA: TGTGCCAGCAGCCCCGGACAGGACCATTACGAGCAGTACTTC. As protein: CASSPGQDHYEQYF. Complete variable domain (other parts from reference TRBV9 and TRBJ2-7): DSGVTQTPKHLITATGQRVTLRCSPRSGDLSVYWYQQSLDQGLQFLIQYYNGEERAKGNILERFSAQQFPDLHSELNLSSLELGDSALYFCASSPGQDHYEQYFGPGTRLTVT.

The chain recombines TRBV5-1 with TRBJ1-2, with 11 bases fitting TRBD1. CDR3 length: 16 residues. Trimming took 2 bases from V and 5 from J; bases not matched to a gene: 8. Germline V CDR1 and CDR2: SGHRS, YFSETQ. The CDR3: CASSLGQGASGYGYTF. Written as DNA, the CDR3 is TGCGCCAGCAGCTTAGGACAGGGGGCTTCGGGTTATGGCTACACCTTC. Full variable domain (remainder filled in from reference TRBV5-1 and TRBJ1-2): KAGVTQTPRYLIKTRGQQVTLSCSPISGHRSVSWYQQTPGQGLQFLFEYFSETQRNKGNFPGRFSGRQFSNSRSEMNVSTLELGDSALYLCASSLGQGASGYGYTFGSGTRLTVV.

This clone was detected only a few times. The V call is TRBV2, the J call TRBJ2-1; D possibly corresponds to TRBD2 (5 bases). Germline loops: CDR1 SNHLY, CDR2 FYNNEI. V was clipped by 7 bases and J by 1 base, with 8 bases between them. This CDR3 has 13 residues. The CDR3 DNA follows: TGTGCCAGCACTAGCAGTTCCTACAATGAGCAGTTCTTC. It translates to CASTSSSYNEQFF.

This clone appeared once. The rearrangement uses TRBV6-6 and TRBJ2-5, with 8 bases that match TRBD1. The length of the CDR3 is 14 residues. The V gene end was trimmed by 5 bases and the J gene end by 4 bases; junction bases not matched to a gene: 6. From germline, CDR1 is MNHNY and CDR2 SVGAGI (reference sequence). CDR3 in DNA: TGTGCCAGCAGTACCCGGACAGGGCCAGAGACCCAGTACTTC. It codes for CASSTRTGPETQYF.

With respect to this clone: Other DNA sequences from this sample encode an identical CDR3 as well. The J gene is TRBJ2-3, the V gene TRBV5-1, with D perhaps TRBD2 (6 bases). V lost 2 bases and J 0 bases, leaving 7 bases between the germline ends. Looked up from germline, CDR1 is SGHRS and CDR2 is YFSETQ. The CDR3 spans 14 residues. For the CDR3, the DNA is TGCGCCAGCAGCTTAGCGGGTAGCACAGATACGCAGTATTTT. Amino acids: CASSLAGSTDTQYF.

The chain recombines TRBV28 with TRBJ1-1; unclear D gene. Germline lookup yields CDR1 MDHEN and CDR2 SYDVKM. The CDR3 totals 12 residues. V was clipped by 7 bases and J by 4 bases, with 10 bases between them. CDR3 residues: CASKERPTEAFF. In nucleotides, the CDR3 is TGTGCCAGCAAGGAGAGGCCCACTGAAGCTTTCTTT.

The chain carries TRBV4-1 and TRBJ2-3; D is perhaps TRBD2 (7 bases). CDR1 MGHRA and CDR2 YSYEKL come from the germline V gene. The V and J ends lost 8 bases and 7 bases respectively, with 25 bases between them. This CDR3 contains 16 residues. The CDR3 protein is CASRGLGGQFAYTQYF. The CDR3 bases are TGCGCCAGCCGGGGGTTGGGGGGGCAATTCGCGTATACGCAGTATTTT.

Here the CDR3 DNA reads TGTGCCAGCAGTGAATCAGCGGGGGGGCCGAATGAGCAGTTCTTC. Translation: CASSESAGGPNEQFF. V usage is TRBV2 and J usage is TRBJ2-1, with 10 positions matching TRBD2. CDR3 size: 15 residues. The trim removed 2 bases at V and 7 bases at J, leaving 5 bases unmatched. Germline CDR1 reads SNHLY; CDR2 reads FYNNEI. Complete variable domain (other parts from reference TRBV2 and TRBJ2-1): EPEVTQTPSHQVTQMGQEVILRCVPISNHLYFYWYRQILGQKVEFLVSFYNNEISEKSEIFDDQFSVERPDGSNFTLKIRSTKLEDSAMYFCASSESAGGPNEQFFGPGTRLTVL.

The chain carries TRBV18 and TRBJ1-1; 8 bases align to TRBD1. Trimming cost V 2 bases and J 4 bases; bases outside gene matches: 6. The V gene's germline CDR1 is KGHSH and CDR2 LQKENI. The CDR3 has 15 residues. In nucleotides, the CDR3 is TGTGCCAGCTCACCAAAAGACAGGGGAAGCACTGAAGCTTTCTTT. Translation gives CASSPKDRGSTEAFF.

The chain employs TRBV7-2 and TRBJ1-2; no definite D call. Trimming stripped 1 base from V and 0 bases from J, with 12 bases between. The CDR3 length is 16 residues. CDR1 SGHTA and CDR2 FQGNSA come from the germline V gene. The CDR3 region is CASSLVAERANYGYTF. The DNA of the CDR3 is TGTGCCAGCAGCTTAGTTGCGGAACGGGCTAACTATGGCTACACCTTC.

The chain is built from TRBV6-1 and TRBJ2-7, with D maybe TRBD1 (6 bases). Germline CDR1 and CDR2: MNHNS and SASEGT. V was pared by 4 bases and J by 0 bases, with 10 bases between. The CDR3 is made up of 14 amino acids. The CDR3 spells CASSVLTGSYEQYF. The CDR3 DNA is TGTGCCAGCAGTGTATTGACAGGCTCCTACGAGCAGTACTTC.

V gene TRBV6-4 combines with J gene TRBJ1-2; 8 positions agree with TRBD1. CDR3 length: 14 residues. CDR1 MRHNA and CDR2 SNTAGT come from the germline V gene. V gave up 2 bases and J gave up 7 bases; unmatched junction bases: 6. The CDR3 DNA sequence: TGTGCCAGCAGTGACGAACCAGGGGGCTCTGGCTACACCTTC. Its protein product is CASSDEPGGSGYTF.

V usage is TRBV7-6 and J usage is TRBJ2-3; 9 bases match TRBD2. The length of the CDR3 is 14 residues. Germline CDR1 and CDR2: SGHVS and FNYEAQ. Trimming cost V 5 bases and J 6 bases; bases outside gene matches: 6. The CDR3 spells CASSPTSGWDTQYF. CDR3 coding DNA: TGTGCCAGCAGCCCGACTAGCGGATGGGATACGCAGTATTTT.

V usage is TRBV28 and J usage is TRBJ2-7; D is perhaps TRBD1 (5 bases). V lost 5 bases and J lost 1, with 18 bases in between. The CDR3 covers 16 residues. The germline V gene has CDR1 MDHEN and CDR2 SYDVKM. CDR3 sequence (DNA): TGTGCCAGCAGTGCCGTAATAGGGGCCGTTTCCTACGAGCAGTACTTC. Amino acid sequence: CASSAVIGAVSYEQYF.

The CDR3 DNA is TGTGCCTCGCACACGAACACCGGGGAGCTGTTTTTT. Translated, it gives CASHTNTGELFF. The chain recombines TRBV27 with TRBJ2-2; D is undetermined. With 11 bases removed from V and 0 bases from J, the gap between germline ends came to 7 bases. Germline lookup yields CDR1 MNHEY and CDR2 SMNVEV (reference sequence). The CDR3 length is 12 residues.